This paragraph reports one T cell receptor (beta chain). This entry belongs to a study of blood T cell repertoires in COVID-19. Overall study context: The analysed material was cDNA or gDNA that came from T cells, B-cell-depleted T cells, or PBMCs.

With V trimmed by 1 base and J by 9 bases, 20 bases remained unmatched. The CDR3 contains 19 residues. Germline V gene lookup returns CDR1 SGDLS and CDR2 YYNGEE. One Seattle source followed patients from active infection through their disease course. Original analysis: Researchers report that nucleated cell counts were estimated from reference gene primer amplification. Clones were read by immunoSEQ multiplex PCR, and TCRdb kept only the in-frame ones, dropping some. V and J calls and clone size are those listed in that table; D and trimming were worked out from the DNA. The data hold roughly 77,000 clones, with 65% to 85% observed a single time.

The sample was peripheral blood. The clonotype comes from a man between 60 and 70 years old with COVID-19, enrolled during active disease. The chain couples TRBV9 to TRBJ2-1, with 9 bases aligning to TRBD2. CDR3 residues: CASSVRIAGASRSGGEQFF. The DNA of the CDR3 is TGTGCCAGCAGCGTACGGATAGCGGGGGCTTCCCGATCGGGCGGTGAGCAGTTCTTC.